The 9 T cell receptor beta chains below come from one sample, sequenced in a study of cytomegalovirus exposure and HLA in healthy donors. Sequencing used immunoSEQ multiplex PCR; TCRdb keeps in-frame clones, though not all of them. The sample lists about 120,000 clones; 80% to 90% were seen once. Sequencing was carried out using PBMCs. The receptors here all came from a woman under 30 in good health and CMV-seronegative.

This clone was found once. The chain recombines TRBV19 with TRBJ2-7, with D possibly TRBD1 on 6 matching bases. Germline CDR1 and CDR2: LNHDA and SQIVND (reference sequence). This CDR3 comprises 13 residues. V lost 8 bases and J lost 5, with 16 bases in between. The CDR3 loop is CASSSTGRHEQYF. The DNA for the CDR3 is TGTGCCAGTTCCAGCACAGGGCGCCACGAGCAGTACTTC.

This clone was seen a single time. The CDR3 region is CASSLGRNEQAGTFGEQYF. CDR3 nucleotide sequence: TGTGCCAGCAGCTTAGGTCGAAACGAGCAGGCAGGGACTTTTGGTGAGCAGTACTTC. The chain carries TRBV11-2 and TRBJ2-7; D is possibly TRBD2 (6 bases). The CDR3 is made up of 19 amino acids. Deletions cut 1 base from V and 7 bases from J, with 29 bases between. CDR1 is SGHAT and CDR2 is FQNNGV in the germline V gene.

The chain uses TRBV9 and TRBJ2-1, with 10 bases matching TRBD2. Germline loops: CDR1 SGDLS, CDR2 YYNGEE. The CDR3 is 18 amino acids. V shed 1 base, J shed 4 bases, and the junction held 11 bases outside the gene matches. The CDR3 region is CASSVTLAGVGGYNEQFF. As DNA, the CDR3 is TGTGCCAGCAGCGTAACTCTAGCGGGAGTGGGGGGATACAATGAGCAGTTCTTC.

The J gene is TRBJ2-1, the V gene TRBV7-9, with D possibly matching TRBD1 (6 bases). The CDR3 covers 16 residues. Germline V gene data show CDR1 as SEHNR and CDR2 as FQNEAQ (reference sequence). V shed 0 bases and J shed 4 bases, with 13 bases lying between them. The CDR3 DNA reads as TGTGCCAGCAGCTTAGCGTACCGACAGGTGTACAATGAGCAGTTCTTC. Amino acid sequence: CASSLAYRQVYNEQFF.

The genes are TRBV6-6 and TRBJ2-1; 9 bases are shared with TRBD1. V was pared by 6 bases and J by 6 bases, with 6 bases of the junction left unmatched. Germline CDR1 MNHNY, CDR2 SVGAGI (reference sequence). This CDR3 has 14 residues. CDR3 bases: TGTGCCAGCAGGGACAGGGGCCCCCTCAATGAGCAGTTCTTC. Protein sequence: CASRDRGPLNEQFF.

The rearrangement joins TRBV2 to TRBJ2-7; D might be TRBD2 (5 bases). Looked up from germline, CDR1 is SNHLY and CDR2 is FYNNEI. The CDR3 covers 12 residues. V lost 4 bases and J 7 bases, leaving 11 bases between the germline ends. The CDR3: CASSVPRGEQYF. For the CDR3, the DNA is TGTGCCAGCAGTGTGCCACGGGGAGAGCAGTACTTC.

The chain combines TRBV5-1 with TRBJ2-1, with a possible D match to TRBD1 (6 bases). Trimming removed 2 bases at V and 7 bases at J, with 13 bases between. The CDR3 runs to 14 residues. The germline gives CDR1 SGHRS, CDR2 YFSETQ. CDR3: CASSFTGSGNEQFF. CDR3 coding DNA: TGCGCCAGCAGCTTTACAGGGAGTGGGAATGAGCAGTTCTTC. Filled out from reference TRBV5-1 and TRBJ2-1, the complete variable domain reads KAGVTQTPRYLIKTRGQQVTLSCSPISGHRSVSWYQQTPGQGLQFLFEYFSETQRNKGNFPGRFSGRQFSNSRSEMNVSTLELGDSALYLCASSFTGSGNEQFFGPGTRLTVL.

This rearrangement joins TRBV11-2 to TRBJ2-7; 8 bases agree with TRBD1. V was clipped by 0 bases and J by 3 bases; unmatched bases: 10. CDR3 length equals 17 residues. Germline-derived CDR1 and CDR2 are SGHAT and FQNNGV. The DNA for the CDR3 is TGTGCCAGCAGCTTAGATTGGCAGGGGGCTCCCCTCTACGAGCAGTACTTC. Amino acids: CASSLDWQGAPLYEQYF.

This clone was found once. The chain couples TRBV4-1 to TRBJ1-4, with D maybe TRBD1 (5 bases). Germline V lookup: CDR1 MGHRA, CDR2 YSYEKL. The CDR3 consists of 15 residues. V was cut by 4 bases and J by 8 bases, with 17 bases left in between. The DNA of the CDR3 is TGCGCCAGCAGCCCCCCGGGGAGGGGAGGAGAAAAACTGTTTTTT. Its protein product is CASSPPGRGGEKLFF.